This T cell receptor beta chain was sequenced during a study of naive and memory T cell subsets. General observations from the study: Diversity fell and Gini index rose from naive through CM, EM, EMRA.

CD8 T cells were positively selected from what remained after CD4 positive selection. V shed 1 base and J shed 8 bases, with 15 bases lying between them. CDR3 length: 16 residues. Germline V gives CDR1 SGHTA, CDR2 FQGNSA. Of note for this clonotype: Its target is not known.

Both TRBC1 and TRBC2 were covered by a beta constant-region primer of two equimolar oligonucleotides. Four rounds of PCR amplified the ligated cDNA using nested alpha and beta constant-region primers plus SP2. From the UMI-ligation and nested PCR reads, TCRdb called clonotypes with MiXCR, one entry per CDR3 protein. This sample has 120,000 or so distinct CDR3 sequences, with roughly 36% found just once. The receptor's source is a human donor in good health. Sequenced material: central memory CD4+ T cells from blood. The chain recombines TRBV7-2 with TRBJ1-6, with D hard to call. The DNA for the CDR3 is TGTGCCAGCAGCTTAGTTTCATTCCCCGGGGATTCACCCCTCCACTTT. Encoded protein: CASSLVSFPGDSPLHF.